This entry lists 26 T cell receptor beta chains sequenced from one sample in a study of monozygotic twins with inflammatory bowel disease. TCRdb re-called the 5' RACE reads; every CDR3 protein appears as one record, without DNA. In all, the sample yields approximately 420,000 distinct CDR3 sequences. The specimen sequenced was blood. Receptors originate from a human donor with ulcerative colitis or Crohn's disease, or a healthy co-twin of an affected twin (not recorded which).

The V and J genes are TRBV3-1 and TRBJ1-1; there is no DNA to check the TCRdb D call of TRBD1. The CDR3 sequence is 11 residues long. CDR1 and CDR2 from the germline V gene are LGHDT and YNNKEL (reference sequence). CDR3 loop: CASTGTGDAFF. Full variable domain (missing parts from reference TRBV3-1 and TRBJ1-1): DTAVSQTPKYLVTQMGNDKSIKCEQNLGHDTMYWYKQDSKKFLKIMFSYNNKELIINETVPNRFSPKSPDKAHLNLHINSLELGDSAVYFCASTGTGDAFFGQGTRLTVV.

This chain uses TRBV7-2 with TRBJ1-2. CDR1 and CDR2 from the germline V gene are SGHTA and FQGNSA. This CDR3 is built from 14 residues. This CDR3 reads CASSLIEGNYGYTF.

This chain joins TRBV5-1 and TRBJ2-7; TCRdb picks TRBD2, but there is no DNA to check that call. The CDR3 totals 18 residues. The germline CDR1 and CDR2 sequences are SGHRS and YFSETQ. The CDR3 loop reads CASSTRTSGRFKVDEQYF.

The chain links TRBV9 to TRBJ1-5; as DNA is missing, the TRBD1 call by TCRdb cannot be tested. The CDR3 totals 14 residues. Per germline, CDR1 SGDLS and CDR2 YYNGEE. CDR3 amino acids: CASSVDGANQPQHF.

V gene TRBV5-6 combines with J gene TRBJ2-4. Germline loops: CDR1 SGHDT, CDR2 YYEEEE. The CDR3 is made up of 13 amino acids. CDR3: CASSLAGINIQYF.

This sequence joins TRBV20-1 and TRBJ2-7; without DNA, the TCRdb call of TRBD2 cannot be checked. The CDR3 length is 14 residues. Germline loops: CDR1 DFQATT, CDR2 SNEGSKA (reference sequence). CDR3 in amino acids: CSAPPPTSPYEQYF.

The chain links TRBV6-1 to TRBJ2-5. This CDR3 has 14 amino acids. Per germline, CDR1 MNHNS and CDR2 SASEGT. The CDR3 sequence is CASSGKWLQETQYF.

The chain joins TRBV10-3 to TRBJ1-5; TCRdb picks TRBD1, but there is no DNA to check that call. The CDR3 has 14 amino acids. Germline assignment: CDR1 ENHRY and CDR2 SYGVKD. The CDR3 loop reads CAISASGRNQPQHF.

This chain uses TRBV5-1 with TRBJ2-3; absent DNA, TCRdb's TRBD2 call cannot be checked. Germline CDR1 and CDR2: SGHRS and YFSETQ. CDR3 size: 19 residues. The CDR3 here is CASSLSHRLAGGHLGTQYF.

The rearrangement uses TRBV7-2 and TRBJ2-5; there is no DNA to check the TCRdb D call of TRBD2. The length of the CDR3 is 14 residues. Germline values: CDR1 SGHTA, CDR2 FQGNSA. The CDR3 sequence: CASSHLAAQETQYF.

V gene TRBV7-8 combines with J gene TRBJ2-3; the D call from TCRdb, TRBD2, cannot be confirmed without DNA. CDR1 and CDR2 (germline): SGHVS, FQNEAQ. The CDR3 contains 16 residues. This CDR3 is CASSLGAGVGTDTQYF.

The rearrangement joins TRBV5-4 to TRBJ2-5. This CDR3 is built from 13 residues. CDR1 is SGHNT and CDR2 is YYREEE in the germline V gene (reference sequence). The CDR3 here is CASSFGQEETQYF. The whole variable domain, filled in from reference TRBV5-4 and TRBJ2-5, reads ETGVTQSPTHLIKTRGQQVTLRCSSQSGHNTVSWYQQALGQGPQFIFQYYREEENGRGNFPPRFSGLQFPNYSSELNVNALELDDSALYLCASSFGQEETQYFGPGTRLLVL.

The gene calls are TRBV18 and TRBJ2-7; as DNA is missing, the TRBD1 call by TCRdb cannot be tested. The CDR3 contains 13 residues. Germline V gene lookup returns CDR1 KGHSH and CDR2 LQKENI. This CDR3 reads CASSVGTGPEQYF.

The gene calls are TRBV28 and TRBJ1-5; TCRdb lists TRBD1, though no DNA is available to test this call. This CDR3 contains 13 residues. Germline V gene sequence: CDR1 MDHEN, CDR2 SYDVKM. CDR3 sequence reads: CASTLRVEKPQHF.

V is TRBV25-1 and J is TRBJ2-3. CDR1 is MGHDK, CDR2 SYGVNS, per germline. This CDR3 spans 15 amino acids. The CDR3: CASRDKRASTDTQYF.

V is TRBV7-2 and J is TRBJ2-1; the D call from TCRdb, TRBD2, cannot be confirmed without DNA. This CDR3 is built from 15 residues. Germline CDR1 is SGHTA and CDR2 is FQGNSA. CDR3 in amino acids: CASSFRGGSGNEQFF.

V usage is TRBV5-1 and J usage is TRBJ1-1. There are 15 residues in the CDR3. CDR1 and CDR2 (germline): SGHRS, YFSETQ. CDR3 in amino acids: CASSLLRGSNTEAFF.

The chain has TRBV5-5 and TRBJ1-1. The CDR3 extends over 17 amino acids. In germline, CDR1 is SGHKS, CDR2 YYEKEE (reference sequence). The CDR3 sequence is CASSFAMVSLMNTEAFF.

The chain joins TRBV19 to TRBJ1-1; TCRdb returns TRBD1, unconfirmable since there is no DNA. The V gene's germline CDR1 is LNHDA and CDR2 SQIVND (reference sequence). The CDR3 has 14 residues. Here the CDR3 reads CASSILGGNTEAFF.

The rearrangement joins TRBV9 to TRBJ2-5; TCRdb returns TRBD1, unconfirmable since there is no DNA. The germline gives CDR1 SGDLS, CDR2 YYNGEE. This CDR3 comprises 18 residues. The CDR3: CASSSAGPGQGSQETQYF.

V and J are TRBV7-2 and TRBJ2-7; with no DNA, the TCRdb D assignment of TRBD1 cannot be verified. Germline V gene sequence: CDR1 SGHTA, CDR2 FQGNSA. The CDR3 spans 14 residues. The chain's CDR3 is CASSPRRKPGEQYF. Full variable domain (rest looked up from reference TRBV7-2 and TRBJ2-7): GAGVSQSPSNKVTEKGKDVELRCDPISGHTALYWYRQSLGQGLEFLIYFQGNSAPDKSGLPSDRFSAERTGGSVSTLTIQRTQQEDSAVYLCASSPRRKPGEQYFGPGTRLTVT.

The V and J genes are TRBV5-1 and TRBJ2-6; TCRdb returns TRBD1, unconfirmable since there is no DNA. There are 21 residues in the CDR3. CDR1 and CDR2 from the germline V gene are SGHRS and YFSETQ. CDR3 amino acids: CASSLRDRTNKDPSGANVLTF.

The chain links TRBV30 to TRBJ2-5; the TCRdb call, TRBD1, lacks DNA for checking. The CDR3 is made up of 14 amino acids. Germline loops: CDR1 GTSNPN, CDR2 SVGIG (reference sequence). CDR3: CAWSKTGSQETQYF.

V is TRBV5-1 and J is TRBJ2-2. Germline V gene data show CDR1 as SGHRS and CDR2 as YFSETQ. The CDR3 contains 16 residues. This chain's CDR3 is CASSDQGTGFGGELFF.

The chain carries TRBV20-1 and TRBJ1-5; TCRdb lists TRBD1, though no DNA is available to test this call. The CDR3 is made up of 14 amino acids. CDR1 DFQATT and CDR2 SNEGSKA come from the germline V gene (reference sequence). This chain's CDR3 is CSVLQGAGNQPQHF.

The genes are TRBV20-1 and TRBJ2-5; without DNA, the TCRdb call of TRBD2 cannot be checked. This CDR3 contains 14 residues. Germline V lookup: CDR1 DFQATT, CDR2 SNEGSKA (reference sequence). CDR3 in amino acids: CSARSGFNQETQYF.